Each of the 9 T cell receptor beta chains below was sequenced from the same sample in a study of T cell responses to AZD1222 COVID-19 vaccine. Generated by immunoSEQ multiplex PCR, the TCRdb table keeps only in-frame clones and is missing some. The profile shows 100,000 to 150,000 clones, more than 80% of them singletons. Sample: peripheral blood, taken on day 0 of AZD1222 vaccination. The receptors come from an adult in good health.

V and J are TRBV2 and TRBJ1-6; unclear D gene. The germline CDR1 and CDR2 sequences are SNHLY and FYNNEI. The V gene lost 7 bases and the J gene lost 9 bases, with 13 bases spanning the gap. The CDR3 consists of 13 residues. DNA for the CDR3: TGTGCCAGCACCCCAGGTCCCATTTCACCCCTCCACTTT. Translating it yields CASTPGPISPLHF.

The sample holds one count of this clone. The rearrangement uses TRBV11-2 and TRBJ1-1, with a tentative D call TRBD1 (5 bases). Trimming cost V 1 base and J 11 bases, with 14 bases left between them. The CDR3 loop spans 13 amino acids. Germline assignment: CDR1 SGHAT and CDR2 FQNNGV. The CDR3 loop is CASSLGDGSKAFF. CDR3 DNA sequence: TGTGCCAGCAGCTTAGGGGACGGTTCGAAGGCTTTCTTT.

The chain links TRBV19 to TRBJ1-5; 10 bases align to TRBD1. This CDR3 is built from 17 residues. The V gene's germline CDR1 is LNHDA and CDR2 SQIVND (reference sequence). V gave up 5 bases and J gave up 5 bases; unmatched junction bases: 12. CDR3 nucleotide sequence: TGTGCCAGTAGTCGGATAAGGCGGGACAGGGGACATCAGCCCCAGCATTTT. Protein product: CASSRIRRDRGHQPQHF. Using reference TRBV19 and TRBJ1-5 for the parts outside the CDR3, the full variable domain is DGGITQSPKYLFRKEGQNVTLSCEQNLNHDAMYWYRQDPGQGLRLIYYSQIVNDFQKGDIAEGYSVSREKKESFPLTVTSAQKNPTAFYLCASSRIRRDRGHQPQHFGDGTRLSIL.

This rearrangement joins TRBV5-1 to TRBJ2-1; 8 bases match TRBD1. Unmatched junction bases numbered 5, after V lost 4 bases and J lost 2 bases. The V gene's germline CDR1 is SGHRS and CDR2 YFSETQ. The CDR3 totals 15 residues. The CDR3 DNA is TGCGCCAGCAGCCCGACAGGGGCGGCCTACAATGAGCAGTTCTTC. Its translation is CASSPTGAAYNEQFF.

The chain has TRBV10-3 and TRBJ2-7; TRBD1 aligns across 7 bases. CDR3 length: 13 residues. V shed 8 bases, J shed 1 base, and the junction held 5 bases outside the gene matches. Germline loops: CDR1 ENHRY, CDR2 SYGVKD. CDR3 nucleotide sequence: TGTGCCATCTCAGGGACAGATTCCTACGAGCAGTACTTC. As protein: CAISGTDSYEQYF.

V is TRBV20-1 and J is TRBJ1-3, with a weak D call TRBD1 (5 bases). Germline V gives CDR1 DFQATT, CDR2 SNEGSKA (reference sequence). The V gene lost 3 bases and the J gene lost 4 bases, with 13 bases spanning the gap. This CDR3 spans 14 amino acids. The CDR3 DNA reads as TGCAGTGCTAGTACAGGTCTTTTCGGAAACACCATATATTTT. Translation gives CSASTGLFGNTIYF.

This chain joins TRBV30 and TRBJ1-2; TRBD1 matches 11 bases. The CDR3 totals 15 residues. CDR1 is GTSNPN and CDR2 is SVGIG in the germline V gene (reference sequence). V lost 2 bases to trimming and J lost 8 bases; unmatched junction nucleotides: 10. The CDR3 sequence is CAWSFSGTGGKGYTF. CDR3 DNA: TGTGCCTGGAGTTTCTCCGGGACAGGGGGTAAAGGCTACACCTTC.

The chain uses TRBV6-5 and TRBJ2-2; D not certain. In germline, CDR1 is MNHEY, CDR2 SVGAGI. The CDR3 spans 14 residues. V lost 7 bases, J lost 4 bases, and 13 bases lay in between. CDR3 sequence reads: CASTPQKITGELFF. CDR3 nucleotides: TGTGCCAGCACCCCACAAAAGATCACCGGGGAGCTGTTTTTT.

This rearrangement joins TRBV30 to TRBJ1-6; D is uncertain. This CDR3 has 15 residues. Germline V lookup: CDR1 GTSNPN, CDR2 SVGIG (reference sequence). The germline V and J ends were trimmed by 3 bases and 6 bases, with 15 bases remaining between them. The CDR3 here is CAWRSPPVPNSPLHF. DNA for the CDR3: TGTGCCTGGAGATCCCCGCCGGTTCCTAATTCACCCCTCCACTTT. The variable domain in full, with the rest retrieved from reference TRBV30 and TRBJ1-6, is SQTIHQWPATLVQPVGSPLSLECTVEGTSNPNLYWYRQAAGRGLQLLFYSVGIGQISSEVPQNLSASRPQDRQFILSSKKLLLSDSGFYLCAWRSPPVPNSPLHFGNGTRLTVT.